This T cell receptor (beta chain) was profiled in a study of cytomegalovirus exposure and HLA in healthy donors. Study findings and constraints: Rarity held for most TCR sequences, but there were some public TCRs that occurred in many donors. Fewer N-insertions (relative to the approximately 700-donor mean) were reportedly seen in an Asian-associated ancestry cluster in a later analysis. There were 150 or so TCR beta chains listed as cytomegalovirus-associated.

Trimming removed 8 bases from V and 4 bases from J; junction bases left unmatched: 7. CDR1 is SGHNT, CDR2 YYREEE, per germline (reference sequence). The CDR3 contains 16 residues. With regard to this clone: Its antigen is not known.

Although they were nominally healthy when sampled, donors likely had unrecorded immune exposures. PCR was performed using 60 Vbeta and 13 Jbeta primers. Only in-frame clones appear in the TCRdb table, and some are missing; sequencing was by immunoSEQ multiplex PCR. The repertoire table contains 200,000 to 250,000 clones. Sequenced sample: PBMCs. The sequence came from a woman in her twenties or thirties in good health and CMV-seropositive. The chain has TRBV5-4 and TRBJ2-3; 16 positions match TRBD2. CDR3 residues: CASGGLAGGGADTQYF. As DNA, the CDR3 is TGTGCCAGTGGGGGACTAGCGGGAGGGGGGGCAGATACGCAGTATTTT.